This T cell receptor beta chain stems from a study of long-term antiretroviral therapy in people with HIV. Findings and caveats of the study: Whichever time point was examined, clones expanded before ART dominated the repertoire.

Comments on this clone: No antigen is known for it.

V was pared by 3 bases and J by 2 bases, with 10 bases of the junction left unmatched. Germline-derived CDR1 and CDR2 are SGDLS and YYNGEE. The CDR3 extends over 17 amino acids. At survey level, the immunoSEQ assay was run in its v3.0 version. The repertoire was sequenced with immunoSEQ multiplex PCR; TCRdb's copy has only in-frame clones and lacks some. This sample has 20,000 to 25,000 clones; under 85% occur once, and the top ten carry about 11%. The sequencing used unsorted PBMCs, collected 1.1 years before starting antiretroviral therapy. The receptor comes from a middle-aged woman with HIV. This chain joins TRBV9 and TRBJ2-1, with TRBD1 identical over 8 bases. The CDR3 DNA reads TGTGCCAGCAGCGCGTCGTGGGCAGGGGGCGCCTACAATGAGCAGTTCTTC. Protein: CASSASWAGGAYNEQFF.